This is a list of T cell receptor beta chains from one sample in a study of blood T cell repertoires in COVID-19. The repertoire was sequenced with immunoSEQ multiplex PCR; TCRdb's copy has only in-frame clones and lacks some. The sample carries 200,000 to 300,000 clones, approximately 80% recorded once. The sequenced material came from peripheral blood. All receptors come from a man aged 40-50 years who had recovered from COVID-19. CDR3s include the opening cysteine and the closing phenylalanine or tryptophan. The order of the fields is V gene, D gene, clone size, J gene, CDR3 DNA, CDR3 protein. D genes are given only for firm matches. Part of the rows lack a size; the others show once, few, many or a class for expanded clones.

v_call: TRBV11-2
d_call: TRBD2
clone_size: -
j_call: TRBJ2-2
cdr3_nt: TGTGCCAGCAGCTCCATAAGGACTAGCAGAGCCACCGGGGAGCTGTTTTTT
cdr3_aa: CASSSIRTSRATGELFF

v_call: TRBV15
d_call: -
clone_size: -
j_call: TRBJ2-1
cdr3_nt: TGTGCCACCAGCAGGGACAGTGAGCAGTTCTTC
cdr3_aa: CATSRDSEQFF

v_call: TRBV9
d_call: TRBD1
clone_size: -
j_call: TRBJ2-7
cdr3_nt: TGTGCCAGCAGCCGAACAGGGGGCGCATCTGTGTACGAGCAGTACTTC
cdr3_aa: CASSRTGGASVYEQYF

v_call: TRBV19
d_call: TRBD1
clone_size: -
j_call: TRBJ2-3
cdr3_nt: TGTGCCAGTAGCGACAGGGGGATCACAGATACGCAGTATTTT
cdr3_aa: CASSDRGITDTQYF

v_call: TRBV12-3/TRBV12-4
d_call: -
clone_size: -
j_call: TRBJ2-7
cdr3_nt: TGTGCCAGCAGTTTAGGACTCAACTACGAGCAGTACTTC
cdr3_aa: CASSLGLNYEQYF

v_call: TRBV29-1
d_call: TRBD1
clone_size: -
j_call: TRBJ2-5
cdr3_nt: TGCAGCGTATCCAGGGGGAAAGAGACCCAGTACTTC
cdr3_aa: CSVSRGKETQYF

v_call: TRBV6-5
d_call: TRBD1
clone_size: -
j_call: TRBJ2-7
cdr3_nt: TGTGCCAGCAGTTACTCCCTACAGGGGCGGGAGCAGTACTTC
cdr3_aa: CASSYSLQGREQYF

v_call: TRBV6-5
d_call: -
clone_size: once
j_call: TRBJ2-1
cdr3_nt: TGTGCCAGCAGTTACAAAGCAACCGATGAGCAGTTCTTC
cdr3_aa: CASSYKATDEQFF

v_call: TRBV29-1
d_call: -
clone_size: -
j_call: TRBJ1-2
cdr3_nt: TGCAGCGTTGAAGGCCATAACAGGGTGGTATTCAGCTATGGCTACACCTTC
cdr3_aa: CSVEGHNRVVFSYGYTF

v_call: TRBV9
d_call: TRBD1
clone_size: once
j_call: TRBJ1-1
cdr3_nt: TGTGCCAGCAGCGTGACAGGGGAGGACACTGAAGCTTTCTTT
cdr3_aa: CASSVTGEDTEAFF

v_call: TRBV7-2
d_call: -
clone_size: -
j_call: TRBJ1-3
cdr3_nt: TGTGCCAGCAGCTGGGGGGGAGTTGGAAACACCATATATTTT
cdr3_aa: CASSWGGVGNTIYF

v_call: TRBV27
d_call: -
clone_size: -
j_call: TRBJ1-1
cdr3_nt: TGTGCCAGCAGTCCACACAGGGACAACACTGAAGCTTTCTTT
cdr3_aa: CASSPHRDNTEAFF

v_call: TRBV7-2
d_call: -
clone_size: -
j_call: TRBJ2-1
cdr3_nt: TGTGCCAGCAGCTTACAGGGCGCGGGATTATTTGATGAGCAGTTCTTC
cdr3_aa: CASSLQGAGLFDEQFF

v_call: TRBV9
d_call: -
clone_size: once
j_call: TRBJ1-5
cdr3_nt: TGTGCCAGCAGCCTTGACAGCCAGAATCAGCCCCAGCATTTT
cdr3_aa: CASSLDSQNQPQHF

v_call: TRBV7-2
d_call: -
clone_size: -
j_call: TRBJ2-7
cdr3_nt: TGTGCCAGCAGCTTATACGACGGACAGAACTACGAGCAGTACTTC
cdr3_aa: CASSLYDGQNYEQYF

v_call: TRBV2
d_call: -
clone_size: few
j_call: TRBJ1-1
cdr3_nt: TGTGCCAGCGTGGGGAGGAGGATTCCCCAGCAAGCTTTCTTT
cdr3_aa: CASVGRRIPQQAFF

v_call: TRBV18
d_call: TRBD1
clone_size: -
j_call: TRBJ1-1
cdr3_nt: TGTGCCAGCTCACCTATAGACAGGGGGCGTACCACTGAAGCTTTCTTT
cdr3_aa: CASSPIDRGRTTEAFF

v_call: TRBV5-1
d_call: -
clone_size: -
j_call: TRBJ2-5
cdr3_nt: TGCGCCAGCAGCTTGGAAGGGGGGGCCGAGACCCAGTACTTC
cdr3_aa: CASSLEGGAETQYF

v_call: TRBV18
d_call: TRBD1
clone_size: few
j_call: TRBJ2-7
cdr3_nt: TGTGCCAGCTCACCGGGGACAGGGGGAGACGAGCAGTACTTC
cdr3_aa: CASSPGTGGDEQYF

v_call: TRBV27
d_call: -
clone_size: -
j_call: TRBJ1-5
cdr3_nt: TGTGCCAGCAGTTTATCTGAGCAGTCGGGGGCCCAGCATTTT
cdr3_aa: CASSLSEQSGAQHF

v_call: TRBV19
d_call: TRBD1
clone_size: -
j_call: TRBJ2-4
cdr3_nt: TGTGCCAGTAGTACCGGGACAGGGGTCCCCAAAAACATTCAGTACTTC
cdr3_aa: CASSTGTGVPKNIQYF

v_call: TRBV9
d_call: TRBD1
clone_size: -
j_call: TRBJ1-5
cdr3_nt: TGTGCCAGCAGCCCCGGGACAGGGGGGACTCAGCCCCAGCATTTT
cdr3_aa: CASSPGTGGTQPQHF

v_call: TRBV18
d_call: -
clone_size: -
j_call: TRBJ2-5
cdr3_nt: TGTGCCAGCTCCCCCACTAGGAGGGAGACCCAGTACTTC
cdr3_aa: CASSPTRRETQYF

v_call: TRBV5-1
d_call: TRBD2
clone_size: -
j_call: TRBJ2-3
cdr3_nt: TGCGCCAGCAGCTTGGCTGGCGGGGGGACGGATACGCAGTATTTT
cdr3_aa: CASSLAGGGTDTQYF

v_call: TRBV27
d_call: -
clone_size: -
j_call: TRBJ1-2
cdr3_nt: TGTGCCAGCCGAATAGGGACATGGCCCTATGGCTACACCTTC
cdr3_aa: CASRIGTWPYGYTF

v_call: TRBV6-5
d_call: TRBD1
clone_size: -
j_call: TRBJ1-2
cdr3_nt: TGTGCCAGCAGTCCCGGACAGGGCATGAACTATGGCTACACCTTC
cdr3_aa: CASSPGQGMNYGYTF

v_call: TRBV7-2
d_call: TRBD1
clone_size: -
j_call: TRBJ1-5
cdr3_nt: TGTGCCAGCAGCCGGGACAGGGAGTATCAGCCCCAGCATTTT
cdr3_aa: CASSRDREYQPQHF

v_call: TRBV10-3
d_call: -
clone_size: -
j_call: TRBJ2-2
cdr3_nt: TGTGCCATCAGTGAGTCGATCGGCGGGGTCGGGGAGCTGTTTTTT
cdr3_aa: CAISESIGGVGELFF